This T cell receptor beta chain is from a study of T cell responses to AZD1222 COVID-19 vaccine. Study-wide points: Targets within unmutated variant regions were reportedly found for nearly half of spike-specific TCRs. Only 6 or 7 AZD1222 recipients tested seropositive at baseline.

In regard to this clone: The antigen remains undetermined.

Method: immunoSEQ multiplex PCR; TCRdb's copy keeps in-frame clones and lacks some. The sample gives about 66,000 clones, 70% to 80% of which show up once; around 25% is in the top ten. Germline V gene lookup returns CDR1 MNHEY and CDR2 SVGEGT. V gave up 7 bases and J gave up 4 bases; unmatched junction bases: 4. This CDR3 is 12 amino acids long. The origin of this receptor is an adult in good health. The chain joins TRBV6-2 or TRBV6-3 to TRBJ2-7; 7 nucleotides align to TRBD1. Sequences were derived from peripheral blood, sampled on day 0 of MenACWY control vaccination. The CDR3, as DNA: TGTGCCAGCACCCCGGACAGGTACGAGCAGTACTTC. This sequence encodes CASTPDRYEQYF.